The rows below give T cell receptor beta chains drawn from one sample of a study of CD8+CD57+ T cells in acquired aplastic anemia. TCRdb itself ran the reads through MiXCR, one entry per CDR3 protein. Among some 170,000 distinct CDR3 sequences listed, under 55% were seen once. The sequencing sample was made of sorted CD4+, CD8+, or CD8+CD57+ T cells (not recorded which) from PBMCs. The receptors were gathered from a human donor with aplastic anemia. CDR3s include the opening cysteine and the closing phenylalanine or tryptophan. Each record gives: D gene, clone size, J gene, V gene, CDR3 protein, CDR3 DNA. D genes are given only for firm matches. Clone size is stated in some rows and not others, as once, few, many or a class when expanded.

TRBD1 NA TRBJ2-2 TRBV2 CASSGQGRTGELFF TGTGCCAGCAGCGGACAGGGGAGGACCGGGGAGCTGTTTTTT
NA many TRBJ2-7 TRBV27 CASSLRWTDEQYF TGTGCCAGCAGTTTACGTTGGACAGACGAGCAGTACTTC
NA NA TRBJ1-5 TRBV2 CASKAGEGQPQHF TGTGCCAGCAAGGCAGGGGAAGGTCAGCCCCAGCATTTT
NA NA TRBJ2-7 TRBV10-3 CAIRGSGAEQYF TGTGCCATCAGGGGGAGCGGCGCCGAGCAGTACTTC
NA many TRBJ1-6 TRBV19 CASAETSSYNSPLHF TGTGCCAGTGCGGAGACCAGCTCCTATAATTCACCCCTCCACTTT
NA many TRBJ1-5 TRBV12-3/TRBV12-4 CASTNWGFDQPQHF TGTGCCAGCACCAATTGGGGGTTCGATCAGCCCCAGCATTTT
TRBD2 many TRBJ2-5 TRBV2 CASGGGAEETQYF TGTGCCAGCGGCGGGGGGGCCGAAGAGACCCAGTACTTC
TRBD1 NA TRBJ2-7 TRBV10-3 CAISDQTKTGDEQYF TGTGCCATCAGTGACCAAACAAAGACAGGGGACGAGCAGTACTTC
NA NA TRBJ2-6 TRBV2 CASKPERTGANVLTF TGTGCCAGCAAACCCGAGCGAACTGGGGCCAACGTCCTGACTTTC
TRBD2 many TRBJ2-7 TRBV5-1 CASSLGGGAINEQYF TGCGCCAGCAGCTTGGGCGGGGGGGCAATTAACGAGCAGTACTTC
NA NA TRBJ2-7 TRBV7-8 CASSLEGNYEQYF TGTGCCAGCAGCTTAGAGGGGAACTACGAGCAGTACTTC
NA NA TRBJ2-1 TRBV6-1 CASSVEADYNEQFF TGTGCCAGCAGCGTAGAGGCGGACTACAATGAGCAGTTCTTC
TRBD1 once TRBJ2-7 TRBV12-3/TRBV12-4 CASGTGTGGEQYF TGTGCCAGCGGGACCGGGACAGGGGGCGAGCAGTACTTC
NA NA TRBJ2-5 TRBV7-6 CASSFTGTQDNQPQYF TGTGCCAGCAGCTTTACCGGGACACAAGACAATCAGCCCCAGTACTTC
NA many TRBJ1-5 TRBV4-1 CASSQAFDNQPQHF TGCGCCAGCAGCCAAGCCTTTGACAATCAGCCCCAGCATTTT
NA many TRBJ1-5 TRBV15 CATNQGGRGNGQPQHF TGTGCCACCAACCAAGGAGGGAGGGGTAACGGTCAGCCCCAGCATTTT
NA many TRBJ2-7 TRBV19 CASQGGGHEQYF TGTGCCAGCCAGGGGGGGGGTCACGAGCAGTACTTC
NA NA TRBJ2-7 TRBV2 CASSGHDEQYF TGTGCCAGCAGTGGACACGACGAGCAGTACTTC
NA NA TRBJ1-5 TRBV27 CASSLWDNQPQHF TGTGCCAGCAGTTTATGGGACAATCAGCCCCAGCATTTT
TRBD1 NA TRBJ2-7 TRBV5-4 CAGSPFAGGEQYF TGTGCCGGCAGCCCCTTCGCAGGGGGCGAGCAGTACTTC
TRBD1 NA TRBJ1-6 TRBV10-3 CAIGQGATDNSPLHF TGTGCCATCGGACAGGGGGCGACCGATAATTCACCCCTCCACTTT
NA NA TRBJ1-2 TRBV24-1 CATSANYGYTF TGTGCCACCAGTGCTAACTATGGCTACACCTTC
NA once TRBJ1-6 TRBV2 CASTLAANGSSLHF TGTGCCAGCACCCTGGCGGCGAATGGTTCATCCCTCCACTTT
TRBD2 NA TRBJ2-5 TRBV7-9 CASSLTAGTSGETQYF TGTGCCAGCAGCCTTACAGCCGGGACTAGCGGGGAGACCCAGTACTTC
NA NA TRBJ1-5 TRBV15 CATSRVGGQPQHF TGTGCCACCAGCAGAGTTGGCGGCCAGCCCCAGCATTTT
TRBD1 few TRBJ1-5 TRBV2 CASRVRGRQPQHF TGTGCCAGCAGGGTCAGGGGGCGGCAGCCCCAGCATTTT
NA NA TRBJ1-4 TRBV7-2 CASSYSGDFYEQLFF TGTGCCAGCAGCTACTCAGGGGATTTTTATGAACAACTGTTTTTT
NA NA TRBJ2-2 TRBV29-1 CSIWGGRTPGELFF TGCAGCATATGGGGTGGGAGGACCCCCGGGGAGCTGTTTTTT
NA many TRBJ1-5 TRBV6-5 CASSFQWGNQPQHF TGTGCCAGCAGTTTTCAGTGGGGCAATCAGCCCCAGCATTTT
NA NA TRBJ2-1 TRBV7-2 CASSFPGNEQFF TGTGCCAGCAGCTTTCCGGGAAATGAGCAGTTCTTC
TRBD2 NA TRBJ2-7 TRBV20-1 CSASRGPAGDSNEQYF TGCAGTGCTAGCAGAGGCCCAGCGGGAGACAGCAACGAGCAGTACTTC
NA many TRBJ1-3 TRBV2 CASSYQGTGNTIYF TGTGCCAGCAGCTACCAGGGTACTGGAAACACCATATATTTT
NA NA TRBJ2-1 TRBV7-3 CASSPRGGAPAEQFF TGTGCCAGCAGCCCTCGAGGTGGAGCCCCCGCCGAGCAGTTCTTC
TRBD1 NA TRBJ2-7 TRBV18 CASSLGTGGSYEQYF TGTGCCAGCTCACTAGGGACAGGGGGTTCCTACGAGCAGTACTTC
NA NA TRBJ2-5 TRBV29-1 CSVTPYGTPGETQYF TGCAGCGTTACTCCCTACGGGACGCCAGGGGAGACCCAGTACTTC
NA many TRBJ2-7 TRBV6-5 CASSYSTPGSTYEQYF TGTGCCAGCAGTTACTCGACCCCGGGGTCAACCTACGAGCAGTACTTC
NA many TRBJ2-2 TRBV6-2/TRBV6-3 CASRTPGTGELFF TGTGCCAGCAGAACCCCAGGGACCGGGGAGCTGTTTTTT
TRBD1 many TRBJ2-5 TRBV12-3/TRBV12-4 CASSFGGTGYSWETQYF TGTGCCAGCAGTTTCGGCGGGACAGGGTACTCCTGGGAGACCCAGTACTTC
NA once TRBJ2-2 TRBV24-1 CATSNRDRNTGELFF TGTGCCACCAGTAACAGGGACCGGAACACCGGGGAGCTGTTTTTT
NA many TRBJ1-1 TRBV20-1 CSARDWGPGKGDTEAFF TGCAGTGCTAGAGATTGGGGTCCAGGGAAAGGGGACACTGAAGCTTTCTTT